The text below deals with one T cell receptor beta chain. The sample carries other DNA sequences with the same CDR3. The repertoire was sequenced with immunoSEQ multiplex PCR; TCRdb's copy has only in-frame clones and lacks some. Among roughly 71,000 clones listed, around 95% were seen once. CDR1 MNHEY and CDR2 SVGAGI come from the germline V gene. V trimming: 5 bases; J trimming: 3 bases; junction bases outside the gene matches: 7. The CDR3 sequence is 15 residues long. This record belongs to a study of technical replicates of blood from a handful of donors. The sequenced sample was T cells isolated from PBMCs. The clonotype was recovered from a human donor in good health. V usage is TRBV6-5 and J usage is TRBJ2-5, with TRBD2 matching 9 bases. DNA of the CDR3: TGTGCCAGCAGTAAGACTAGCGGATTAAAAGAGACCCAGTACTTC. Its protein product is CASSKTSGLKETQYF.